The T cell receptor beta chain described here comes from a study of cytomegalovirus exposure and HLA in healthy donors. Study-wide context: An earlier analysis found 100 million or so unique TCR beta sequences from approximately 200 million T cells.

The ends were cut back, 0 bases at V and 4 bases at J, with 4 bases in the middle. The germline V gene has CDR1 SGDLS and CDR2 YYNGEE. There are 13 residues in the CDR3. The table lists this clone with a few counts. What it binds is not known. The PCR made use of 60 Vbeta and 13 Jbeta primers. Method: immunoSEQ multiplex PCR; TCRdb's copy keeps in-frame clones and lacks some. The sample lists about 150,000 clones, 76% occurring once. Study-wide points: The authors enumerated some 160 TCR beta chains as linked to cytomegalovirus. A later examination showed that TCR association rates differed by HLA locus, with DRB1 most and HLA-C fewest. For TCR beta chains, V- and J-gene trimming was later linked to a missense DCLRE1C variant.

This sequence originates from a man in his forties in good health and CMV-seronegative. Source material: PBMCs. This chain uses TRBV9 with TRBJ2-2; D ambiguous. The CDR3 here is CASSVAVTGELFF. As DNA, the CDR3 is TGTGCCAGCAGCGTAGCCGTCACCGGGGAGCTGTTTTTT.